A selection of T cell receptor beta chains follows, all from one sample in a study of T cells after posttransplantation cyclophosphamide. Profiled with immunoSEQ multiplex PCR; TCRdb holds only in-frame clones, not every one. The table records around 47,000 clones, 85% to 95% of them present only once. The material sequenced was PBMCs. The origin of the receptors is a woman aged 25 to 39 in good health and a related stem cell transplant donor. Both conserved end residues are part of each CDR3. The D gene is left open where the match is weak. Only some rows state a clone size, as once, few, many or a class for expanded clones.

d_call: TRBD1; j_call: TRBJ2-2; clone_size: NA; v_call: TRBV11-3; cdr3_nt: TGTGCCAGCCGCCCCCGGACAGGGACCGGGGAGCTGTTTTTT; cdr3_aa: CASRPRTGTGELFF
d_call: NA; j_call: TRBJ2-1; clone_size: once; v_call: TRBV14; cdr3_nt: TGTGCCAGCAGCCAAGTCGGGGGAAGGGGACTGGATGAGCAGTTCTTC; cdr3_aa: CASSQVGGRGLDEQFF
d_call: NA; j_call: TRBJ2-7; clone_size: NA; v_call: TRBV20-1; cdr3_nt: TGCAGTGCTAGTACGGCCTACGAGCAGTACTTC; cdr3_aa: CSASTAYEQYF
d_call: NA; j_call: TRBJ1-4; clone_size: NA; v_call: TRBV4-3; cdr3_nt: TGCGCCAGCAGCCAAGATTGGGGGGAAAATGAAAAACTGTTTTTT; cdr3_aa: CASSQDWGENEKLFF
d_call: TRBD2; j_call: TRBJ2-3; clone_size: NA; v_call: TRBV5-6; cdr3_nt: TGTGCCAGCAGCCTAGCGGGGGGGAGAGCAGATACGCAGTATTTT; cdr3_aa: CASSLAGGRADTQYF
d_call: TRBD1; j_call: TRBJ2-7; clone_size: NA; v_call: TRBV7-3; cdr3_nt: TGTGCCAGCAGCGTACAGGGGGCCCCGACCTACGAGCAGTACTTC; cdr3_aa: CASSVQGAPTYEQYF
d_call: TRBD1; j_call: TRBJ1-2; clone_size: NA; v_call: TRBV2; cdr3_nt: TGTGCCAGCGGGGGGGGACAGGTGGCTTATGGCTACACCTTC; cdr3_aa: CASGGGQVAYGYTF
d_call: NA; j_call: TRBJ1-1; clone_size: NA; v_call: TRBV18; cdr3_nt: TGTGCCAGCTCACCAACGAGGGCCCGGGGGTACACTGAAGCTTTCTTT; cdr3_aa: CASSPTRARGYTEAFF
d_call: TRBD1; j_call: TRBJ1-1; clone_size: NA; v_call: TRBV7-2; cdr3_nt: TGTGCCAGCAGTCCCGACAGGGCTTTCATTAACACTGAAGCTTTCTTT; cdr3_aa: CASSPDRAFINTEAFF
d_call: NA; j_call: TRBJ2-3; clone_size: NA; v_call: TRBV7-2; cdr3_nt: TGTGCCAGCAGCGCCCTCGGGGGGCCTGCAGATACGCAGTATTTT; cdr3_aa: CASSALGGPADTQYF
d_call: TRBD1; j_call: TRBJ1-1; clone_size: NA; v_call: TRBV12-5; cdr3_nt: TGTGCTAGTGGTTTGGGGGGACAGGGGGTGACTGAAGCTTTCTTT; cdr3_aa: CASGLGGQGVTEAFF
d_call: NA; j_call: TRBJ1-5; clone_size: few; v_call: TRBV4-1; cdr3_nt: TGCGCCAGCAGTCAGGTGGTCAGTCTTATTAGCAATCAGCCCCAGCATTTT; cdr3_aa: CASSQVVSLISNQPQHF
d_call: NA; j_call: TRBJ2-3; clone_size: NA; v_call: TRBV5-6; cdr3_nt: TGTGCCAGCAGCTTGTGGAGGGGGGGCCTGTGGAACACAGATACGCAGTATTTT; cdr3_aa: CASSLWRGGLWNTDTQYF
d_call: TRBD2; j_call: TRBJ2-7; clone_size: NA; v_call: TRBV4-2; cdr3_nt: TGTGCCAGCAGCCAGGCCCCGGGACTACTAATCCACGAGCAGTACTTC; cdr3_aa: CASSQAPGLLIHEQYF
d_call: NA; j_call: TRBJ2-4; clone_size: NA; v_call: TRBV7-9; cdr3_nt: TGTGCCAGCAGCTTCTCGGGGGTAGCCAAAAACATTCAGTACTTC; cdr3_aa: CASSFSGVAKNIQYF
d_call: NA; j_call: TRBJ1-1; clone_size: NA; v_call: TRBV19; cdr3_nt: TGTGCCAGTAGTATTTCGGCTAGGCAGGGGCTGAACACTGAAGCTTTCTTT; cdr3_aa: CASSISARQGLNTEAFF
d_call: TRBD1; j_call: TRBJ1-1; clone_size: NA; v_call: TRBV7-8; cdr3_nt: TGTGCCAGCAGCTTAGCTAACGGACAGGAGATCATGAACACTGAAGCTTTCTTT; cdr3_aa: CASSLANGQEIMNTEAFF
d_call: NA; j_call: TRBJ2-3; clone_size: NA; v_call: TRBV2; cdr3_nt: TGTGCCAGCAGTGTTTCATTCAGCACAGATACGCAGTATTTT; cdr3_aa: CASSVSFSTDTQYF
d_call: TRBD2; j_call: TRBJ2-3; clone_size: NA; v_call: TRBV4-1; cdr3_nt: TGCGCCAGCAGCCGACGGACTAGCGGGGGGGATACGCAGTATTTT; cdr3_aa: CASSRRTSGGDTQYF
d_call: TRBD2; j_call: TRBJ2-3; clone_size: NA; v_call: TRBV13; cdr3_nt: TGTGCCAGCAGCTCCCTAGGAGGGCGGGGGGAGTCCACAGATACGCAGTATTTT; cdr3_aa: CASSSLGGRGESTDTQYF
d_call: NA; j_call: TRBJ1-1; clone_size: once; v_call: TRBV6-6; cdr3_nt: TGTGCCAGCAGTTATGGTCCGGGGTCGGGCACTGAAGCTTTCTTT; cdr3_aa: CASSYGPGSGTEAFF
d_call: NA; j_call: TRBJ1-3; clone_size: NA; v_call: TRBV5-6; cdr3_nt: TGTGCCAGCAGCTTGGGTACGAGAGGAAACACCATATATTTT; cdr3_aa: CASSLGTRGNTIYF